These T cell receptor beta chains were read from a single sample in a study of T cell clones after liver transplantation. The repertoire was sequenced with immunoSEQ multiplex PCR; TCRdb's copy has only in-frame clones and lacks some. The sample shows 65,000 to 70,000 clones, 90% to 95% of them seen only once. The source was CD4+ T cells from blood, collected approximately 26 months after liver transplant. Receptors originate from a human patient who received a liver transplant. The graft donor may have contributed some T cells. The CDR3 runs from the conserved cysteine through the conserved F or W. Each record gives: CDR3 length, J gene, D gene, clone size, V gene, CDR3 DNA, CDR3 protein. D genes are given only for firm matches. A clone size is listed for some rows: how often the clone was seen (once, few, many), or a class if it is expanded.

cdr3_length: 15
j_call: TRBJ2-1
d_call: NA
clone_size: NA
v_call: TRBV19
cdr3_nt: TGTGCCAGTAGTGGCGACGGGGACCTTTACAATGAGCAGTTCTTC
cdr3_aa: CASSGDGDLYNEQFF

cdr3_length: 15
j_call: TRBJ2-5
d_call: NA
clone_size: NA
v_call: TRBV4-1
cdr3_nt: TGCGCCAGCAGCCAAGAAGGGGGGGGGATCGAGACCCAGTACTTC
cdr3_aa: CASSQEGGGIETQYF

cdr3_length: 17
j_call: TRBJ2-1
d_call: TRBD2
clone_size: NA
v_call: TRBV5-1
cdr3_nt: TGCGCCAGCAGCTCAACTAGCGGGATGAGCTCCTACAATGAGCAGTTCTTC
cdr3_aa: CASSSTSGMSSYNEQFF

cdr3_length: 17
j_call: TRBJ2-7
d_call: NA
clone_size: NA
v_call: TRBV21-1
cdr3_nt: TGTGCCAGCAGCAAGGGTCCCGGGACAGGGCCCCCCTACGAGCAGTACTTC
cdr3_aa: CASSKGPGTGPPYEQYF

cdr3_length: 14
j_call: TRBJ2-3
d_call: NA
clone_size: NA
v_call: TRBV7-9
cdr3_nt: TGTGCCAGCAGCTTAGCGGGAGACGGAGATACGCAGTATTTT
cdr3_aa: CASSLAGDGDTQYF

cdr3_length: 12
j_call: TRBJ1-1
d_call: NA
clone_size: NA
v_call: TRBV2
cdr3_nt: TGTGCCAGCAGTGTTAGGGTCCCTGAAGCTTTCTTT
cdr3_aa: CASSVRVPEAFF

cdr3_length: 15
j_call: TRBJ1-4
d_call: TRBD1
clone_size: NA
v_call: TRBV5-1
cdr3_nt: TGCGCCAGCAGCGTGACAGGGTTGGCTAATGAAAAACTGTTTTTT
cdr3_aa: CASSVTGLANEKLFF

cdr3_length: 15
j_call: TRBJ2-2
d_call: NA
clone_size: NA
v_call: TRBV7-2
cdr3_nt: TGTGCCAGCAGCTTAGCGGCGTCGGTCCCCGGGGAGCTGTTTTTT
cdr3_aa: CASSLAASVPGELFF

cdr3_length: 16
j_call: TRBJ2-3
d_call: TRBD2
clone_size: NA
v_call: TRBV25-1
cdr3_nt: TGTGCCAGCAGTGGGGGGACTAGCGGGACGGAAGATACGCAGTATTTT
cdr3_aa: CASSGGTSGTEDTQYF

cdr3_length: 12
j_call: TRBJ1-2
d_call: NA
clone_size: NA
v_call: TRBV2
cdr3_nt: TGTGCCAGCGAAGGGGGTACGAAGGGCTACACCTTC
cdr3_aa: CASEGGTKGYTF

cdr3_length: 11
j_call: TRBJ2-7
d_call: TRBD1
clone_size: NA
v_call: TRBV6-1
cdr3_nt: TGTGCCACTACAGGGGGCTACGAGCAGTACTTC
cdr3_aa: CATTGGYEQYF

cdr3_length: 14
j_call: TRBJ2-3
d_call: NA
clone_size: NA
v_call: TRBV10-3
cdr3_nt: TGTGCCAAGGGGCGGGTGCAGCCCACAGATACGCAGTATTTT
cdr3_aa: CAKGRVQPTDTQYF

cdr3_length: 16
j_call: TRBJ1-2
d_call: TRBD1
clone_size: NA
v_call: TRBV27
cdr3_nt: TGTGCCAGCAGTTTATTATCTAGGACAGGGGCCTATGGCTACACCTTC
cdr3_aa: CASSLLSRTGAYGYTF

cdr3_length: 15
j_call: TRBJ2-3
d_call: TRBD1
clone_size: NA
v_call: TRBV18
cdr3_nt: TGTGCCAGCTCAAGGACGACAGGGTCGTTAGATACGCAGTATTTT
cdr3_aa: CASSRTTGSLDTQYF

cdr3_length: 14
j_call: TRBJ2-7
d_call: TRBD1
clone_size: NA
v_call: TRBV7-6
cdr3_nt: TGTGCCAGCAGCGCCGGACAGGGGAGGAGCGAGCAGTACTTC
cdr3_aa: CASSAGQGRSEQYF

cdr3_length: 11
j_call: TRBJ2-5
d_call: NA
clone_size: NA
v_call: TRBV6-5
cdr3_nt: TGTGCCAGCAGACTACAAGAGACCCAGTACTTC
cdr3_aa: CASRLQETQYF

cdr3_length: 13
j_call: TRBJ1-2
d_call: NA
clone_size: NA
v_call: TRBV7-9
cdr3_nt: TGTGCCAGCAGCCAGACAGCTAACTATGGCTACACCTTC
cdr3_aa: CASSQTANYGYTF

cdr3_length: 15
j_call: TRBJ1-2
d_call: TRBD1
clone_size: NA
v_call: TRBV5-1
cdr3_nt: TGCGCCAGCAGCTTGGAAACAGGGGTGGACTATGGCTACACCTTC
cdr3_aa: CASSLETGVDYGYTF

cdr3_length: 17
j_call: TRBJ2-6
d_call: TRBD1
clone_size: few
v_call: TRBV5-8
cdr3_nt: TGTGCCAGCAGTACCGGGACAGGGGCGTCTGGGGCCAACGTCCTGACTTTC
cdr3_aa: CASSTGTGASGANVLTF

cdr3_length: 14
j_call: TRBJ1-1
d_call: NA
clone_size: NA
v_call: TRBV6-5
cdr3_nt: TGTGCCAGCAGTTACCTGTCCGTGAACACTGAAGCTTTCTTT
cdr3_aa: CASSYLSVNTEAFF

cdr3_length: 16
j_call: TRBJ1-1
d_call: NA
clone_size: NA
v_call: TRBV5-1
cdr3_nt: TGCGCCAGCAGCTTGGCCAGTGCGATTTCGGGCACTGAAGCTTTCTTT
cdr3_aa: CASSLASAISGTEAFF

cdr3_length: 15
j_call: TRBJ2-1
d_call: TRBD2
clone_size: NA
v_call: TRBV9
cdr3_nt: TGTGCCAGCAGCCCGTCGGGAGGGCCGTACAATGAGCAGTTCTTC
cdr3_aa: CASSPSGGPYNEQFF

cdr3_length: 15
j_call: TRBJ2-1
d_call: TRBD1
clone_size: NA
v_call: TRBV19
cdr3_nt: TGTGCCAGTAGTATCCGGGACAGGGCTTTCAATGAGCAGTTCTTC
cdr3_aa: CASSIRDRAFNEQFF

cdr3_length: 13
j_call: TRBJ1-4
d_call: NA
clone_size: NA
v_call: TRBV28
cdr3_nt: TGTGCCAGCAGGCGGGGGGCGCAGGAAAAACTGTTTTTT
cdr3_aa: CASRRGAQEKLFF

cdr3_length: 15
j_call: TRBJ1-4
d_call: TRBD1
clone_size: NA
v_call: TRBV11-3
cdr3_nt: TGTGCCAGCAGCTTAGGAGTCCAGGGGGAGGAAAAACTGTTTTTT
cdr3_aa: CASSLGVQGEEKLFF

cdr3_length: 13
j_call: TRBJ2-7
d_call: NA
clone_size: NA
v_call: TRBV6-1
cdr3_nt: TGTGCCAGCAGTGATCTGCCGGGTCCCGAGCAGTACTTC
cdr3_aa: CASSDLPGPEQYF

cdr3_length: 15
j_call: TRBJ2-7
d_call: NA
clone_size: NA
v_call: TRBV6-5
cdr3_nt: TGTGCCAGCAGTTACACCACCAGCGGGTATAACGAGCAGTACTTC
cdr3_aa: CASSYTTSGYNEQYF

cdr3_length: 13
j_call: TRBJ2-5
d_call: NA
clone_size: once
v_call: TRBV2
cdr3_nt: TGTGCCAGCAGTGAACGACCCGTAGAGACCCAGTACTTC
cdr3_aa: CASSERPVETQYF

cdr3_length: 16
j_call: TRBJ2-3
d_call: NA
clone_size: NA
v_call: TRBV5-1
cdr3_nt: TGCGCCAGCAGCCGCGACCCGGTTGGAGGCACAGATACGCAGTATTTT
cdr3_aa: CASSRDPVGGTDTQYF

cdr3_length: 15
j_call: TRBJ2-1
d_call: NA
clone_size: NA
v_call: TRBV11-3
cdr3_nt: TGTGCCAGCGCAATCGGACGGAGCTCCTACAATGAGCAGTTCTTC
cdr3_aa: CASAIGRSSYNEQFF

cdr3_length: 17
j_call: TRBJ1-1
d_call: NA
clone_size: NA
v_call: TRBV28
cdr3_nt: TGTGCCAGCAGTACCCGCAATCGGGGGATCATGAACACTGAAGCTTTCTTT
cdr3_aa: CASSTRNRGIMNTEAFF

cdr3_length: 14
j_call: TRBJ1-3
d_call: NA
clone_size: NA
v_call: TRBV30
cdr3_nt: TGTGCCTGGAGTCCCGGGAACTCTGGAAACACCATATATTTT
cdr3_aa: CAWSPGNSGNTIYF

cdr3_length: 12
j_call: TRBJ2-7
d_call: TRBD2
clone_size: NA
v_call: TRBV29-1
cdr3_nt: TGCAGCGTTTATCTAGCGGGGGTCGAGCAGTACTTC
cdr3_aa: CSVYLAGVEQYF

cdr3_length: 15
j_call: TRBJ2-2
d_call: TRBD2
clone_size: NA
v_call: TRBV7-2
cdr3_nt: TGTGCCAGCAGCTTATGGGCGGGAGACTCCGGGGAGCTGTTTTTT
cdr3_aa: CASSLWAGDSGELFF

cdr3_length: 16
j_call: TRBJ2-5
d_call: TRBD1
clone_size: NA
v_call: TRBV9
cdr3_nt: TGTGCCAGCAGTAAAAGGACAGGGGGAGATCAAGAGACCCAGTACTTC
cdr3_aa: CASSKRTGGDQETQYF

cdr3_length: 12
j_call: TRBJ2-7
d_call: NA
clone_size: NA
v_call: TRBV2
cdr3_nt: TGTGCCAGCAGTACCCTAACCTACGAGCAGTACTTC
cdr3_aa: CASSTLTYEQYF

cdr3_length: 16
j_call: TRBJ2-5
d_call: TRBD2
clone_size: few
v_call: TRBV7-9
cdr3_nt: TGTGCCAGCGGAGCTTGGACAGCGGGAGTCCGGGAGACCCAGTACTTC
cdr3_aa: CASGAWTAGVRETQYF

cdr3_length: 13
j_call: TRBJ2-7
d_call: NA
clone_size: NA
v_call: TRBV28
cdr3_nt: TGTGCCAGCAGCCAGGGCCTTTACTACGAGCAGTACTTC
cdr3_aa: CASSQGLYYEQYF

cdr3_length: 13
j_call: TRBJ1-3
d_call: NA
clone_size: NA
v_call: TRBV7-8
cdr3_nt: TGTGCCAGCAGGCTTCGTTGGGGAAACACCATATATTTT
cdr3_aa: CASRLRWGNTIYF

cdr3_length: 14
j_call: TRBJ1-4
d_call: NA
clone_size: NA
v_call: TRBV4-1
cdr3_nt: TGCGCCAGCAGCCAGTATCAGGGGACTGAAAAACTGTTTTTT
cdr3_aa: CASSQYQGTEKLFF

cdr3_length: 13
j_call: TRBJ2-3
d_call: TRBD1
clone_size: NA
v_call: TRBV6-5
cdr3_nt: TGTGCCAGCAGTTCAGGGGGAGTGGATACGCAGTATTTT
cdr3_aa: CASSSGGVDTQYF

cdr3_length: 14
j_call: TRBJ2-1
d_call: TRBD2
clone_size: once
v_call: TRBV29-1
cdr3_nt: TGCAGCGAGGTAGGCCTAGCGGCCGGAGGGGAGCAGTTCTTC
cdr3_aa: CSEVGLAAGGEQFF

cdr3_length: 14
j_call: TRBJ2-1
d_call: TRBD2
clone_size: NA
v_call: TRBV4-1
cdr3_nt: TGCGCCAGCAGCCCCCCCGGACTAGCGGGGGAGCAGTTCTTC
cdr3_aa: CASSPPGLAGEQFF

cdr3_length: 14
j_call: TRBJ1-5
d_call: TRBD1
clone_size: NA
v_call: TRBV19
cdr3_nt: TGTGCCAGTAATCGACAGGGGGGGCATCAGCCCCAGCATTTT
cdr3_aa: CASNRQGGHQPQHF